The 25 T cell receptor beta chains listed next were all sequenced from one sample in a study of T cell repertoires in cytomegalovirus infection. TCRdb analysed the reads with MiXCR anew, one entry per CDR3 protein. The sample includes hundreds of thousands of distinct CDR3 sequences, 30% to 40% of them seen just once. The antigens for these receptors are not known. The starting material was cultured CD8+ T cells from PBMCs, obtained from culture after CMV antigen stimulation. The source of these receptors is a human donor in good health (CMV status not recorded). Some clones in this sample may be carry-over from other donors' samples.

This clonotype appeared a single time. The V call is TRBV5-1, the J call TRBJ2-3; the match to TRBD1 covers 8 bases. The CDR3 has 17 amino acids. From germline, CDR1 is SGHRS and CDR2 YFSETQ. V was clipped by 4 bases and J by 4 bases; unmatched bases: 14. The CDR3 DNA reads as TGCGCCAGCAGCCGCTACGAGACAGGGGTCCTCCCAGATACGCAGTATTTT. Translated: CASSRYETGVLPDTQYF.

Of note for this clonotype: The junction does not match germline at one end; this may be a read error. The V call is TRBV20-1, the J call TRBJ1-5; TRBD1 agrees at 10 bases. Germline values: CDR1 DFQATT, CDR2 SNEGSKA (reference sequence). The CDR3 length is 19 residues. CDR3 in DNA: TGCAGTGCTAGAGTCCGGGACAGGGGAGACCCTAATAGCATTCAGCCCCAGCATTTT. This translates into CSARVRDRGDPNSIQPQHF.

This clonotype was recorded at least ten times. The chain employs TRBV11-3 and TRBJ1-1; 8 bases fit TRBD1. This CDR3 comprises 14 residues. Germline CDR1 is SGHNT and CDR2 is YENEEA. With 5 bases clipped from V and 3 bases from J, the junction kept 5 bases outside the gene matches. The CDR3 spells CASSRGQGYTEAFF. CDR3 sequence (DNA): TGTGCCAGCAGCAGAGGACAGGGCTACACTGAAGCTTTCTTT.

This clonotype has a handful of counts. The chain employs TRBV6-1 and TRBJ1-1, with TRBD1 matching 8 bases. The CDR3 covers 13 residues. V lost 6 bases, J lost 3 bases, and 3 bases stayed unmatched. The germline V gene encodes CDR1 MNHNS and CDR2 SASEGT. CDR3 in DNA: TGTGCCAGCAGGCCACAGGGGGACACTGAAGCTTTCTTT. Encoded protein: CASRPQGDTEAFF.

There are a few counts of this clonotype. This sequence joins TRBV7-9 and TRBJ2-1, with TRBD2 identical over 9 bases. The CDR3 has 18 residues. J was trimmed by 5 bases and V by 5 bases; bases with no gene match: 16. Germline V CDR1 and CDR2: SEHNR, FQNEAQ (reference sequence). The CDR3 DNA follows: TGTGCCAGCAGCCCCGGGGGGACTAGCAGAACAGACAACAATGAGCAGTTCTTC. Translation: CASSPGGTSRTDNNEQFF.

This clonotype has a count of ten or more. DNA of the CDR3: TGTGCCAGCAGCTATTACAGGACGGGCACAGATACGCAGTATTTT. Its protein product is CASSYYRTGTDTQYF. The rearrangement links TRBV7-2 to TRBJ2-3, with D maybe TRBD1 (5 bases). CDR3 length: 15 amino acids. Germline V gene sequence: CDR1 SGHTA, CDR2 FQGNSA. V shed 4 bases and J shed 1 base, with 12 bases lying between them.

The chain employs TRBV5-1 and TRBJ1-6, with TRBD1 matching over 9 bases. The CDR3 is made up of 16 amino acids. Germline V gene sequence: CDR1 SGHRS, CDR2 YFSETQ. V lost 2 bases to trimming and J lost 5 bases; unmatched junction nucleotides: 5. For the CDR3, the DNA is TGCGCCAGCAGCTTAACAGGGGGCTTCGATAATTCACCCCTCCACTTT. This sequence encodes CASSLTGGFDNSPLHF.

This clonotype was observed at least ten times. The chain uses TRBV6-1 and TRBJ1-2; a weak D match, TRBD1 (5 bases). The CDR3 extends over 14 amino acids. CDR1 and CDR2 from the germline V gene are MNHNS and SASEGT. V was trimmed by 8 bases and J by 10 bases, leaving 23 bases between them. The CDR3 is CASHTWGLDGVYTF. The CDR3 bases are TGTGCCAGCCACACCTGGGGACTGGATGGGGTCTACACCTTC.

This chain links TRBV27 with TRBJ2-3, with 7 nucleotides matching TRBD1. CDR1 and CDR2 from the germline V gene are MNHEY and SMNVEV (reference sequence). Unmatched junction bases numbered 6, after V lost 0 bases and J lost 3 bases. This CDR3 is 16 amino acids long. The CDR3 DNA reads as TGTGCCAGCAGTTTATCGACAGGGCAAAGGACAGATACGCAGTATTTT. Its translation: CASSLSTGQRTDTQYF.

V gene TRBV4-1 combines with J gene TRBJ1-2; D remains unclear. The CDR3 contains 15 residues. Deletions cut 0 bases from V and 3 bases from J, with 11 bases between. Germline V gives CDR1 MGHRA, CDR2 YSYEKL. CDR3 amino acids: CASSQDKGVYYGYTF. CDR3 in DNA: TGCGCCAGCAGCCAAGATAAGGGAGTATACTATGGCTACACCTTC.

This clonotype was seen many times. This sequence joins TRBV12-3 or TRBV12-4 and TRBJ2-3, with TRBD2 identical over 12 bases. The J segment lost 7 bases and the V segment lost 3 bases, leaving 5 bases of the junction unmatched. The CDR3 length is 15 residues. CDR3 sequence: CASSFPSGGVNTQYF. The CDR3 nucleotides are TGTGCCAGCAGTTTTCCTAGCGGGGGGGTGAATACGCAGTATTTT.

A word on this clonotype: This CDR3 fails to terminate in the conserved phenylalanine or tryptophan, so it likely reflects a read error. The chain couples TRBV19 to TRBJ1-1; D is undetermined. V lost 5 bases and J lost 3, with 7 bases in between. The CDR3 is 12 amino acids. Germline CDR1 LNHDA, CDR2 SQIVND (reference sequence). CDR3 sequence reads: CASSSRYTEAFL. CDR3 in DNA: TGTGCCAGTAGTTCCAGGTACACTGAAGCTTTCCTT.

The chain is built from TRBV12-3 or TRBV12-4 and TRBJ1-2; a weak D match, TRBD1 (5 bases). There are 14 residues in the CDR3. V lost 6 bases, J lost 1 base, and 12 bases lay in between. The CDR3 nucleotides read TGTGCCAGCAGGGGGGAGAACAGTAACTATGGCTACACCTTC. Amino acid sequence: CASRGENSNYGYTF.

The CDR3: CASSPLGLAGGTNTGELFF. CDR3 DNA: TGTGCCAGCAGCCCCCTGGGACTAGCGGGGGGGACGAACACCGGGGAGCTGTTTTTT. The chain recombines TRBV7-3 with TRBJ2-2; TRBD2 matches at 16 bases. V shed 5 bases, J shed 0 bases, and the junction held 6 bases outside the gene matches. CDR1 is SGHTA, CDR2 FQGTGA, per germline. This CDR3 is 19 amino acids long.

About this clonotype itself: This may stem from a read error, because a much larger clone lies one nucleotide away. The chain is built from TRBV7-6 and TRBJ2-1; D is uncertain. Germline V CDR1 and CDR2: SGHVS, FNYEAQ. CDR3 length: 15 residues. The CDR3 nucleotides read TGTGTCAGCAGCTTAGGTCAATCCTTCGGGCATGAGCAGTTCTTC. Translation: CVSSLGQSFGHEQFF. The full variable domain, completed using reference TRBV7-6 and TRBJ2-1, is GAGVSQSPRYKVTKRGQDVALRCDPISGHVSLYWYRQALGQGPEFLTYFNYEAQQDKSGLPNDRFSAERPEGSISTLTIQRTEQRDSAMYRCVSSLGQSFGHEQFFGPGTRLTVL.

V usage is TRBV4-3 and J usage is TRBJ2-2; 8 bases align to TRBD2. Losses at the gene ends were 0 bases for V and 3 bases for J; bases not matched to a gene: 6. The CDR3 is made up of 17 amino acids. CDR1 and CDR2 from the germline V gene are LGHNA and YSLEER. The CDR3 spells CASSQDWAGGYTGELFF. The CDR3 nucleotides read TGCGCCAGCAGCCAAGACTGGGCGGGGGGATACACCGGGGAGCTGTTTTTT.

The V gene is TRBV28, the J gene TRBJ1-1; no reliable D call. Germline CDR1 MDHEN, CDR2 SYDVKM. Deletions cut 5 bases from V and 0 bases from J, with 22 bases between. This CDR3 comprises 18 residues. The DNA of the CDR3 is TGTGCCAGCAGTCCCTTACCCCGGAACGCTAAAATGAACACTGAAGCTTTCTTT. It yields the protein CASSPLPRNAKMNTEAFF.

This clonotype turned up a few times. The chain employs TRBV7-9 and TRBJ2-5; D gene uncertain. Germline V lookup: CDR1 SEHNR, CDR2 FQNEAQ (reference sequence). V lost 7 bases and J lost 5, with 14 bases in between. The CDR3 spans 13 residues. For the CDR3, the DNA is TGTGCCAGCATCCAACCCCGCTATGAGACCCAGTACTTC. This sequence encodes CASIQPRYETQYF.

CDR3 in DNA: TGTGCCATCTCTTTGAGGGGACCGAGCACAGATACGCAGTATTTT. It encodes CAISLRGPSTDTQYF. This chain links TRBV2 with TRBJ2-3; D possibly matches TRBD1 or TRBD2 (5 bases each). V shed 10 bases and J shed 0 bases, with 17 bases lying between them. This CDR3 comprises 15 residues. Germline V CDR1 and CDR2: SNHLY, FYNNEI.

There are many counts of this clonotype. This sequence joins TRBV7-8 and TRBJ1-2; 12 nucleotides match TRBD1. Germline CDR1 and CDR2: SGHVS and FQNEAQ. Unmatched junction bases numbered 9, after V lost 5 bases and J lost 5 bases. The CDR3 is made up of 16 amino acids. CDR3 sequence: CASSLSGGQGAYGYTF. CDR3 sequence (DNA): TGTGCCAGCAGCCTATCGGGGGGACAGGGGGCTTATGGCTACACCTTC.

V usage is TRBV6-5 and J usage is TRBJ2-7, with D perhaps matching TRBD1 or TRBD2 (6 bases each). Trimming stripped 2 bases from V and 5 bases from J, with 13 bases between. The CDR3 runs to 14 residues. Germline loops: CDR1 MNHEY, CDR2 SVGAGI. As DNA, the CDR3 is TGTGCCAGCAGTTACGGAGAGGGGGGAGACGAGCAGTACGTC. Translation: CASSYGEGGDEQYV.

By share, this clonotype ranks as medium-sized (0.01 to 0.1%). The chain employs TRBV7-2 and TRBJ2-4; D is perhaps TRBD1 (5 bases). This CDR3 is 15 amino acids long. Germline values: CDR1 SGHTA, CDR2 FQGNSA. With 4 bases removed from V and 0 bases from J, the gap between germline ends came to 10 bases. The CDR3 here is CASSSDRLAKNIQYF. The CDR3 DNA is TGTGCCAGCAGCTCCGACAGACTAGCCAAAAACATTCAGTACTTC.

This chain links TRBV5-5 with TRBJ2-3, with D tentatively TRBD1 (5 bases). The CDR3 covers 15 residues. The germline CDR1 and CDR2 sequences are SGHKS and YYEKEE (reference sequence). The V end was cut by 3 bases, the J end by 2 bases, with 13 bases between. The CDR3 nucleotides are TGTGCCAGCAGCTGGCCAGGGTACGCCACAGATACGCAGTATTTT. Its translation is CASSWPGYATDTQYF.

The gene calls are TRBV7-9 and TRBJ1-2; 7 bases are shared with TRBD1. Losses at the gene ends were 4 bases for V and 6 bases for J; bases not matched to a gene: 5. The germline V gene has CDR1 SEHNR and CDR2 FQNEAQ (reference sequence). The CDR3 sequence is 13 residues long. In DNA form, the CDR3 reads TGTGCCAGCAGCTCCGACAGGGTGAATGGCTACACCTTC. Protein: CASSSDRVNGYTF. Drawing the rest from reference TRBV7-9 and TRBJ1-2, the complete variable domain is DTGVSQNPRHKITKRGQNVTFRCDPISEHNRLYWYRQTLGQGPEFLTYFQNEAQLEKSRLLSDRFSAERPKGSFSTLEIQRTEQGDSAMYLCASSSDRVNGYTFGSGTRLTVV.

The CDR3 reads CSARGQSGPPLHF. The CDR3, as DNA: TGCAGTGCTAGGGGACAGAGCGGTCCACCCCTCCACTTT. The genes are TRBV20-1 and TRBJ1-6; 7 bases fit TRBD1. CDR1 DFQATT and CDR2 SNEGSKA come from the germline V gene (reference sequence). The CDR3 contains 13 residues. Trimming took 3 bases from V and 11 from J; bases not matched to a gene: 7.